These 14 T cell receptor beta chains share one sample of origin, sequenced in a study of CD8 T cells in ankylosing spondylitis. Overall study findings and caveats: Roughly eight highly homologous variants made up a TCR beta motif, and this motif appeared characteristic of ankylosing spondylitis blood.

TCRdb recomputed calls from the 5' RACE reads with MiXCR, one row per CDR3 protein. Of more than 100,000 distinct CDR3 sequences in the sample, 17% were seen once. The antigens of these receptors remain unknown. Sequenced material: blood, either unsorted or a sorted T cell fraction (not recorded which). The receptors come from a male donor with ankylosing spondylitis.

This clonotype has more than one count but fewer than ten. This chain's CDR3 is CASLEILYPPKETQYF. The CDR3 DNA sequence: TGTGCCAGCCTAGAGATATTGTACCCCCCCAAAGAGACCCAGTACTTC. V gene TRBV6-1 combines with J gene TRBJ2-5, with no clear D. The CDR3 covers 16 residues. Trimming took off 8 bases at V and 3 bases at J, with 22 bases between the two ends. Per the germline V gene, CDR1 is MNHNS and CDR2 is SASEGT.

A few counts support this clonotype. The chain has TRBV12-3 or TRBV12-4 and TRBJ2-7; 12 bases fit TRBD2. CDR3 length: 13 amino acids. V was clipped by 7 bases and J by 6 bases; unmatched bases: 4. CDR3 residues: CASTRGLAGEQYF. The CDR3, as DNA: TGTGCCAGCACCCGGGGACTAGCGGGCGAGCAGTACTTC.

This clonotype was seen only a few times. The genes are TRBV7-9 and TRBJ2-1; 8 bases map to TRBD1. Trimming at V came to 5 bases and at J to 6 bases, leaving 6 bases not matched to a gene. CDR1 and CDR2 (germline): SEHNR, FQNEAQ (reference sequence). The CDR3 extends over 14 amino acids. CDR3 nucleotides: TGTGCCAGCAGCCTCCAGGGGGCGGTCAATGAGCAGTTCTTC. The encoded protein is CASSLQGAVNEQFF.

The chain uses TRBV7-3 and TRBJ2-1; unclear D gene. Germline V gives CDR1 SGHTA, CDR2 FQGTGA. This CDR3 has 16 amino acids. The V and J ends lost 2 bases and 0 bases respectively, with 11 bases between them. CDR3 DNA sequence: TGTGCCAGCAGCTTAGGAGCGCCAGACTCCTACAATGAGCAGTTCTTC. This translates into CASSLGAPDSYNEQFF. The variable domain in full, completed from reference TRBV7-3 and TRBJ2-1, reads GAGVSQTPSNKVTEKGKYVELRCDPISGHTALYWYRQSLGQGPEFLIYFQGTGAADDSGLPNDRFFAVRPEGSVSTLKIQRTERGDSAVYLCASSLGAPDSYNEQFFGPGTRLTVL.

This clonotype was observed a handful of times. The chain couples TRBV20-1 to TRBJ2-7; possible D gene TRBD1, 6 bases. The CDR3 has 14 residues. The V gene lost 0 bases and the J gene lost 9 bases, with 18 bases spanning the gap. Germline V lookup: CDR1 DFQATT, CDR2 SNEGSKA (reference sequence). The CDR3 here is CSARDLDRYNGQYF. The CDR3 nucleotides are TGCAGTGCTAGAGACCTCGACAGGTACAACGGGCAGTACTTC.

This clonotype has just a few counts. The V call is TRBV7-9, the J call TRBJ2-7, with D perhaps being TRBD1 or TRBD2 (7 bases each). This CDR3 spans 17 amino acids. The germline CDR1 and CDR2 sequences are SEHNR and FQNEAQ (reference sequence). V was shortened by 5 bases and J by 0 bases, with 20 bases between the two germline ends. The CDR3, as DNA: TGTGCCAGCAGCGCCGACAGGGAGGGACTCGGCTCCTACGAGCAGTACTTC. It codes for CASSADREGLGSYEQYF.

The chain employs TRBV28 and TRBJ2-7, with D hard to call. V lost 5 bases and J lost 4, with 30 bases in between. Germline CDR1 MDHEN, CDR2 SYDVKM. The CDR3 has 19 residues. The CDR3 region has the DNA TGTGCCAGCAGTCCACCCAAATTCCAGGCCCCACAATACCGATACGAGCAGTACTTC. As protein: CASSPPKFQAPQYRYEQYF. Supplemented by reference TRBV28 and TRBJ2-7, the full variable domain reads DVKVTQSSRYLVKRTGEKVFLECVQDMDHENMFWYRQDPGLGLRLIYFSYDVKMKEKGDIPEGYSVSREKKERFSLILESASTNQTSMYLCASSPPKFQAPQYRYEQYFGPGTRLTVT.

J is TRBJ2-2 and V is TRBV13; D gene unclear. CDR3 length: 13 amino acids. Trimming pared 7 bases from V and 4 bases from J, leaving 10 bases between. CDR1 is PRHDT and CDR2 is FYEKMQ in the germline V gene (reference sequence). The CDR3 DNA reads as TGTGCCAGCACCCTCGTTATCACCGGGGAGCTGTTTTTT. This encodes CASTLVITGELFF.

The CDR3 DNA reads as TGTGCCAGCAGTTTAGTGCCTGGGAGGACTACCCAGTACTTC. It is translated as CASSLVPGRTTQYF. This rearrangement joins TRBV12-3 or TRBV12-4 to TRBJ2-5; D possibly corresponds to TRBD2 (6 bases). The CDR3 has 14 residues. V dropped 1 base and J dropped 8 bases, with 14 bases sitting between them.

This clonotype was counted ten times or more. The chain joins TRBV20-1 to TRBJ1-1; D ambiguous. CDR3 length: 12 residues. Trimming took off 3 bases at V and 5 bases at J, with 10 bases between the two ends. Germline values: CDR1 DFQATT, CDR2 SNEGSKA (reference sequence). CDR3 sequence: CSARAGGTEAFF. The CDR3 DNA is TGCAGTGCTAGGGCAGGAGGTACTGAAGCTTTCTTT.

V and J are TRBV11-3 and TRBJ1-1; D uncertain. The CDR3 is 13 amino acids. Germline V gives CDR1 SGHNT, CDR2 YENEEA. Trimming stripped 3 bases from V and 3 bases from J, with 8 bases between. This CDR3 reads CASSFLKYTEAFF. CDR3 DNA: TGTGCCAGCAGCTTCTTGAAGTACACTGAAGCTTTCTTT.

In this sample, this clonotype turned up a few times. The chain combines TRBV20-1 with TRBJ2-5; a possible D gene is TRBD2 (5 bases). Germline assignment: CDR1 DFQATT and CDR2 SNEGSKA (reference sequence). The CDR3 runs 15 residues. V lost 3 bases and J 2 bases, leaving 16 bases between the germline ends. CDR3 sequence reads: CSARTSADIQETQYF. Here the CDR3 DNA reads TGCAGTGCTAGGACTTCAGCGGATATACAAGAGACCCAGTACTTC.

The CDR3 DNA reads as TGTGCCAGTAGCATCGGGACTAGCCTCCAGTACTTC. Its protein product is CASSIGTSLQYF. The chain carries TRBV19 and TRBJ2-7; 9 bases are a match to TRBD2. This CDR3 region has 12 residues. Germline lookup yields CDR1 LNHDA and CDR2 SQIVND (reference sequence). Germline trimming cut 6 bases from V and 10 bases from J; bases unmatched to any gene: 7.

The chain couples TRBV27 to TRBJ2-1; 11 positions match TRBD2. Germline V gene data show CDR1 as MNHEY and CDR2 as SMNVEV (reference sequence). CDR3 size: 14 residues. V lost 3 bases to trimming and J lost 6 bases; unmatched junction nucleotides: 1. The chain's CDR3 is CASSFLAGGNEQFF. CDR3 nucleotides: TGTGCCAGCAGTTTTCTAGCGGGAGGCAATGAGCAGTTCTTC.